This TCR beta chain comes out of a study of cytomegalovirus exposure and HLA in healthy donors. Points on this clone: Its target is not known.

This CDR3 has 13 amino acids. Looked up from germline, CDR1 is SGHVS and CDR2 is FQNEAQ. J was trimmed by 7 bases and V by 5 bases; bases with no gene match: 4. Study-level findings and limits: Cytomegalovirus-associated TCR beta chains were listed, numbering roughly 150. One variant, a missense change in DCLRE1C, was linked in a later analysis to TCR beta V- and J-gene trimming. The productive fraction for most TCR beta V segments was about 87% or about 30% in an earlier analysis.

A multiplex PCR was run with 60 Vbeta primers and 13 Jbeta primers. The assay was immunoSEQ multiplex PCR, and TCRdb's table has in-frame clones only and misses some. The data hold tens of thousands of clones, with about 76% observed a single time. The rearrangement uses TRBV7-8 and TRBJ1-2; TRBD1 matches 10 bases. The source material was PBMCs. The origin of this receptor is a woman aged 40 to 50 in good health and CMV-seropositive. The DNA for the CDR3 is TGTGCCAGCAGCCCCCGGGACAGGGGTGGCTACACCTTC. This encodes CASSPRDRGGYTF.